A selection of T cell receptor beta chains follows, all from one sample in a study of T cells in Graves' hyperthyroidism and ophthalmopathy. TCRdb itself ran the multiplex PCR reads through MiXCR, one entry per CDR3 protein. In the table there are approximately 700,000 distinct CDR3 sequences, around 17% of which are singletons. Material: blood. All receptors derive from a man in his late teens or twenties with Graves' hyperthyroidism. The CDR3 runs from the conserved cysteine through the conserved F or W. A D gene is named only where the DNA matches it firmly. Size values are once, few and many counts, or a class for expanded clones, and some rows have none.

TGTGCCAGCAGCCCCGGGACTAGCGGGAGCGAGCAGTACTTC	CASSPGTSGSEQYF	TRBV7-9	many	TRBJ2-7	TRBD2
TGCGCCAGCAGCCAAGAAGGCAAAGGGGAGCAGTACTTC	CASSQEGKGEQYF	TRBV4-1	NA	TRBJ2-7	NA
TGCAGCGCCCTCCGGGGGCCGAGCTCCTACGAGCAGTACTTC	CSALRGPSSYEQYF	TRBV29-1	NA	TRBJ2-7	NA
TGTGCCACCAGCACCCTGATGGGGTCTGGGGCCAACGTCCTGACTTTC	CATSTLMGSGANVLTF	TRBV15	NA	TRBJ2-6	NA
TGCGCCAGCAGTAGAACTAGCGGGCCGTCGCTGTCCCAGTACTTC	CASSRTSGPSLSQYF	TRBV4-1	NA	TRBJ2-5	TRBD2
TGTGCCAGCAGCTCGTCGGGCAGTGGAATCCGGGTATGGTACGAGCAGTACTTC	CASSSSGSGIRVWYEQYF	TRBV28	many	TRBJ2-7	NA
TGTGCCAGAGGACAAGTGAACACTGAAGCTTTCTTT	CARGQVNTEAFF	TRBV2	many	TRBJ1-1	NA
TGCGCCAGCAGCCCGGACCGAGCGAAGACCGGGGAGCTGTTTTTT	CASSPDRAKTGELFF	TRBV5-1	NA	TRBJ2-2	NA
TGTGCCAGCAGTTACGGCCCGGGGCCAGACTACGAGCAGTACTTC	CASSYGPGPDYEQYF	TRBV6-2/TRBV6-3	many	TRBJ2-7	NA
TGTGCCAGCAGCTTAGCGAATCCGAGCACAGATACGCAGTATTTT	CASSLANPSTDTQYF	TRBV7-2	NA	TRBJ2-3	NA
TGTGCCAGCAGTGCCCTTCAAGAGACCCAGTACTTC	CASSALQETQYF	TRBV28	many	TRBJ2-5	NA
TGCAGTGCTAGTAGCGGTAGCGGGGGTACGCAGTATTTT	CSASSGSGGTQYF	TRBV20-1	NA	TRBJ2-3	TRBD2
TGTGCCAGCACCGCAGGGTACAATCTTTTGAACGGGGAGCTGTTTTTT	CASTAGYNLLNGELFF	TRBV12-3/TRBV12-4	NA	TRBJ2-2	NA
TGTGCCAGCAGTGATTGGCAGGGACGCGGGGAGCTGTTTTTT	CASSDWQGRGELFF	TRBV2	NA	TRBJ2-2	NA
TGTGCCAGCAGTTCTCCGGGGAGCGGGAGGGGGAATGAGCAGTTCTTC	CASSSPGSGRGNEQFF	TRBV28	NA	TRBJ2-1	TRBD2
TGCAGTGCTAGCGGGAGTTGGGACAATGAGCAGTTCTTC	CSASGSWDNEQFF	TRBV20-1	many	TRBJ2-1	NA
TGTGCCAGCAGCTTAGACTGGGAGGAGCCGTTCTTC	CASSLDWEEPFF	TRBV7-9	NA	TRBJ2-1	NA
TGTGCCAGCAGGGACGACTACAATGAGCAGTTCTTC	CASRDDYNEQFF	TRBV12-3/TRBV12-4	NA	TRBJ2-1	NA
TGTGCCAGCACCAACACCCGGCAGCAGCCCCAGCATTTT	CASTNTRQQPQHF	TRBV28	few	TRBJ1-5	NA
TGTGCCAGCAGTTTCCTAACTAGCGGGAACACCGGGGAGCTGTTTTTT	CASSFLTSGNTGELFF	TRBV12-3/TRBV12-4	few	TRBJ2-2	TRBD2
TGTGCCAGCAGCTTAGACCTAGCGGGCCCGGGGCAGTACTTC	CASSLDLAGPGQYF	TRBV7-9	few	TRBJ2-7	TRBD2
TGTGCCAGCAGCTCCCTAGCGCACCAAGAGACCCAGTACTTC	CASSSLAHQETQYF	TRBV28	few	TRBJ2-5	NA
TGTGCCAGTAGTATACAGGGTAGTGTGACTGAAGCTTTCTTT	CASSIQGSVTEAFF	TRBV19	NA	TRBJ1-1	NA
TGCGCCAGCAGTGAGGGGTTCCTAAATCAGCCCCAGCATTTT	CASSEGFLNQPQHF	TRBV10-2	few	TRBJ1-5	NA
TGTGCCAGCAGCTTAGGTGGGGGTTTCGGCCAAGAGACCCAGTACTTC	CASSLGGGFGQETQYF	TRBV7-9	NA	TRBJ2-5	NA
TGTGCCAGCAGTCCCGTAGGGAGGGGCAATCAGCCCCAGCATTTT	CASSPVGRGNQPQHF	TRBV6-1	many	TRBJ1-5	NA
TGTGCCAGCAGTGTGACAGGAGAATCTGGAAACACCATATATTTT	CASSVTGESGNTIYF	TRBV9	NA	TRBJ1-3	NA
TGTGCCAGCAGTGGCGCCGGGACAGGGGAGAAGCCCCAGCATTTT	CASSGAGTGEKPQHF	TRBV27	few	TRBJ1-5	TRBD1
TGTGCCAGCAGCGTGGGGACAACAGTGCAGTACTTC	CASSVGTTVQYF	TRBV5-8	many	TRBJ2-7	NA
TGTGCCAGTAGTATACGGATGAGCTCCTACGAGCAGTACTTC	CASSIRMSSYEQYF	TRBV19	many	TRBJ2-7	NA
TGCAGTGCCACCGACAGGGGGCGCGACTACAATCAGCCCCAGCATTTT	CSATDRGRDYNQPQHF	TRBV20-1	NA	TRBJ1-5	TRBD1
TGTGCTAGTGGTTTGGGGTTACATGGGACGGCGGGCAATCAGCCCCAGCATTTT	CASGLGLHGTAGNQPQHF	TRBV12-5	NA	TRBJ1-5	NA
TGTGCCAGCAGCTTCGGACAGGGGTACAATCAGCCCCAGCATTTT	CASSFGQGYNQPQHF	TRBV7-9	NA	TRBJ1-5	TRBD1
TGTGCCAGCGCCCATGAAGAGACCCAGTACTTC	CASAHEETQYF	TRBV12-3/TRBV12-4	few	TRBJ2-5	NA
TGCAGCGTTGGTCTCGGGACAGGGGGCAGGGAGCAGTACTTC	CSVGLGTGGREQYF	TRBV29-1	NA	TRBJ2-7	TRBD1
TGCAGTGCTAGAGTCCAGCGGGAGGGTACAGGTACGCAGTATTTT	CSARVQREGTGTQYF	TRBV20-1	NA	TRBJ2-3	TRBD2
TGTGCCAGCAGCCAAGGGTATCAGCCCCAGCATTTT	CASSQGYQPQHF	TRBV3-1	many	TRBJ1-5	NA
TGTGCCAGCAGCTTGACTAGCGGGAGGCCGTCCTACAATGAGCAGTTCTTC	CASSLTSGRPSYNEQFF	TRBV11-1	NA	TRBJ2-1	TRBD2
TGTGCCAGCAGCTATGACAGAAATAATTCACCCCTCCACTTT	CASSYDRNNSPLHF	TRBV7-2	NA	TRBJ1-6	NA
TGTGCCAGCAGTTCCCTCCTAGCGGCGAACACCGGGGAGCTGTTTTTT	CASSSLLAANTGELFF	TRBV28	many	TRBJ2-2	TRBD2
TGTGCCAGCAGCCTAGGGACTAGTATCGAGACCCAGTACTTC	CASSLGTSIETQYF	TRBV9	once	TRBJ2-5	TRBD2
TGTGCCTGGAAGGGACAGGGCTACGAGCAGTACTTC	CAWKGQGYEQYF	TRBV30	NA	TRBJ2-7	TRBD1
TGTGCCAGCAGTAGATCCCTCGCGGGAGGGACCGGGGAGCTGTTTTTT	CASSRSLAGGTGELFF	TRBV2	NA	TRBJ2-2	TRBD2